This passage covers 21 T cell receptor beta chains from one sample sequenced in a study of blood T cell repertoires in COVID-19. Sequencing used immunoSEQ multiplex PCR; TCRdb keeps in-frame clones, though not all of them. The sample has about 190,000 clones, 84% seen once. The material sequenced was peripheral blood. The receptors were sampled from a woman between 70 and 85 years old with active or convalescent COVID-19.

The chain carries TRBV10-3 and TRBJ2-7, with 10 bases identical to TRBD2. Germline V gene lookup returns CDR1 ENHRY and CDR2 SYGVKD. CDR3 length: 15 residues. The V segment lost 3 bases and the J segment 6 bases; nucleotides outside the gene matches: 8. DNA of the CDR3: TGTGCCATCAGTGACCCCGGGACTAGCGCCGGCGAGCAGTACTTC. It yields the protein CAISDPGTSAGEQYF.

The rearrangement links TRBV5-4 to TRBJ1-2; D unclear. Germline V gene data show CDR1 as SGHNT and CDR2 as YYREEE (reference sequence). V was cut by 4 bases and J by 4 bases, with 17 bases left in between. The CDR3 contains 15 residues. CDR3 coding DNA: TGTGCCAGCAGCGTGCGAGGGCGGACCCCCTATGGCTACACCTTC. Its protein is CASSVRGRTPYGYTF.

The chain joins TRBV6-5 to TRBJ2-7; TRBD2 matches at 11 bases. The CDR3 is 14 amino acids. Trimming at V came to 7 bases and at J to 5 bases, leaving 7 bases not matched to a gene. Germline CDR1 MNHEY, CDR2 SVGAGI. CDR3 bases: TGTGCCAGCAACGCTAGCGGGAGGCTAAACGAGCAGTACTTC. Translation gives CASNASGRLNEQYF.

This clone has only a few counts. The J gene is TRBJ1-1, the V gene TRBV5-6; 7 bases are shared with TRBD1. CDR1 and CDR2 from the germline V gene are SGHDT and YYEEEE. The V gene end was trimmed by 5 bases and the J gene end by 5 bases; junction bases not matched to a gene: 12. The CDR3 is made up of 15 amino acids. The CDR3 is CASSSTGEMGTEAFF. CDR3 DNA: TGTGCCAGCAGTTCCACAGGGGAGATGGGTACTGAAGCTTTCTTT.

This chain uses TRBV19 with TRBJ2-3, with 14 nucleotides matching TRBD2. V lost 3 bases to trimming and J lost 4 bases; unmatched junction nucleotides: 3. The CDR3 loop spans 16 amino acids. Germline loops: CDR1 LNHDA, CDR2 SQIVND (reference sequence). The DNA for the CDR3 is TGTGCCAGTAGTATGGGACTAGCGGGAGTTGCAGATACGCAGTATTTT. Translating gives CASSMGLAGVADTQYF.

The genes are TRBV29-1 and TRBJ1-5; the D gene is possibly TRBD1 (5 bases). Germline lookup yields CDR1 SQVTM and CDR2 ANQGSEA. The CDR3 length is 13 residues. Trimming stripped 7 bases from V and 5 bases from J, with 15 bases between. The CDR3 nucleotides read TGCAGCGGCGGGGACTCTATGGATCAGCCCCAGCATTTT. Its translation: CSGGDSMDQPQHF.

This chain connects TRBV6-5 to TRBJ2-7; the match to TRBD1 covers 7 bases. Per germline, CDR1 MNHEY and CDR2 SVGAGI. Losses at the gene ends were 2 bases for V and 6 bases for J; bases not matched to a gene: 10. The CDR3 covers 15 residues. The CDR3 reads CASSYLPTGFGEQYF. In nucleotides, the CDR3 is TGTGCCAGCAGTTACCTCCCGACAGGGTTTGGCGAGCAGTACTTC.

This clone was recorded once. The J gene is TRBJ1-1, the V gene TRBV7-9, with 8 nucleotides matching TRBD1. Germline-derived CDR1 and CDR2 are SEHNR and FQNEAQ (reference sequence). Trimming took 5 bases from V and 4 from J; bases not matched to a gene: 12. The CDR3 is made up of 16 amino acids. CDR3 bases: TGTGCCAGCAGCACGCGGGGGCAGGGGGCTGGCACTGAAGCTTTCTTT. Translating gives CASSTRGQGAGTEAFF.

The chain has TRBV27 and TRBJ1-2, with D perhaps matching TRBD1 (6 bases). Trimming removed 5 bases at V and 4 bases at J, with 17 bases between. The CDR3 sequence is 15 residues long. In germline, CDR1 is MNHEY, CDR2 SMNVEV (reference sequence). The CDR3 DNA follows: TGTGCCAGCAGTCGCCGGAGGGGGGAGGGCTATGGCTACACCTTC. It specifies CASSRRRGEGYGYTF.

The DNA of the CDR3 is TGTGCCAGCAGTCCACCAGACAGGGTGGGCAATCAGCCCCAGCATTTT. Its protein is CASSPPDRVGNQPQHF. This sequence joins TRBV28 and TRBJ1-5; TRBD1 matches at 7 bases. Germline assignment: CDR1 MDHEN and CDR2 SYDVKM. CDR3 length: 16 amino acids. The V and J ends lost 5 bases and 2 bases, in that order; junction bases with no gene match: 9.

CDR3 residues: CASSRDYQTQYF. CDR3 nucleotide sequence: TGTGCCAGCAGCCGGGACTATCAAACGCAGTATTTT. V gene TRBV5-4 combines with J gene TRBJ2-3, with TRBD2 matching 7 bases. CDR3 length: 12 amino acids. Germline CDR1 SGHNT, CDR2 YYREEE (reference sequence). V shed 4 bases and J 9 bases; nucleotides not matched to a gene: 5.

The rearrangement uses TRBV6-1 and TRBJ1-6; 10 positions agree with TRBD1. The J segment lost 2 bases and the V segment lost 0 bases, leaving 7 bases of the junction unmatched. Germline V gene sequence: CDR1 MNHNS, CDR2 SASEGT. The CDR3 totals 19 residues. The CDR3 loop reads CASSEAGTGERTYNSPLHF. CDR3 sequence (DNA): TGTGCCAGCAGTGAAGCAGGGACAGGGGAAAGGACCTATAATTCACCCCTCCACTTT.

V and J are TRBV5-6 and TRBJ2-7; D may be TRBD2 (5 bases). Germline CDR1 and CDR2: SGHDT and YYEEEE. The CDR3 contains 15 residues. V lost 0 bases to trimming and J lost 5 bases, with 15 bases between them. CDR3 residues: CASSLAGVGYHEQYF. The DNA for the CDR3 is TGTGCCAGCAGCTTGGCCGGGGTCGGATACCACGAGCAGTACTTC.

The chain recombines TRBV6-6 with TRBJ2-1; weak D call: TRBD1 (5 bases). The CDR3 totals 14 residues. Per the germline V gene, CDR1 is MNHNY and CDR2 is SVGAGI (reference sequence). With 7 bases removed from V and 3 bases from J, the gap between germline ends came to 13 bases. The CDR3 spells CASKGIAFYNEQFF. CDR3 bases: TGTGCCAGCAAGGGGATCGCTTTCTACAATGAGCAGTTCTTC.

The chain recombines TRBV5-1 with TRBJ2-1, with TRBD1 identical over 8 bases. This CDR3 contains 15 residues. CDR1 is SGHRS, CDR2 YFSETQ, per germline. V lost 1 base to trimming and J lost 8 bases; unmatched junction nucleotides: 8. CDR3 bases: TGCGCCAGCAGCTTGACAGGGGGTGTGGGTCATGAGCAGTTCTTC. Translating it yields CASSLTGGVGHEQFF.

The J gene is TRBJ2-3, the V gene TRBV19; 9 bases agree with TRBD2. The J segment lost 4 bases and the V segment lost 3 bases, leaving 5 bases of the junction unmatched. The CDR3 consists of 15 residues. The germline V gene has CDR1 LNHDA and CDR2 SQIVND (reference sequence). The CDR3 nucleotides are TGTGCCAGTAGTATCTTTAGCGGGAGCCCAGATACGCAGTATTTT. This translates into CASSIFSGSPDTQYF.

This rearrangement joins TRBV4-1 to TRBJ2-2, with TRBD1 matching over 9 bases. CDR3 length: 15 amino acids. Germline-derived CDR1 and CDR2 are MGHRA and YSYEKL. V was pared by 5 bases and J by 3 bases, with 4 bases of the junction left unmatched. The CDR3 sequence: CASSARDRDTGELFF. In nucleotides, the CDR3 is TGCGCCAGCAGCGCCCGGGACAGGGACACCGGGGAGCTGTTTTTT.

CDR3 sequence (DNA): TGTGCCAGCAGTGTCCCCTACAGGAGGGGCCAGCCCCAGCATTTT. It is translated as CASSVPYRRGQPQHF. The gene calls are TRBV2 and TRBJ1-5, with D maybe TRBD1 (5 bases). CDR1 and CDR2 (germline): SNHLY, FYNNEI. The length of the CDR3 is 15 residues. V was pared by 4 bases and J by 7 bases, with 17 bases between.

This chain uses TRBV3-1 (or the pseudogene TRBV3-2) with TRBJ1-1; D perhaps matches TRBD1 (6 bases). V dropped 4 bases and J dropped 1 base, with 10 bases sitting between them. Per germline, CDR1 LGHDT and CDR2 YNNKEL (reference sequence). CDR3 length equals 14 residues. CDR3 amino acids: CASSPLDRNTEAFF. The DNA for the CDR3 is TGTGCCAGCAGCCCCCTGGACAGGAACACTGAAGCTTTCTTT.

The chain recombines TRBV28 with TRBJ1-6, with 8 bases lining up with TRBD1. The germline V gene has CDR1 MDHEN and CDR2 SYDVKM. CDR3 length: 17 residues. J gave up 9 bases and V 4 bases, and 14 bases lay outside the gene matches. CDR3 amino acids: CASSSPTSTGAGSPLHF. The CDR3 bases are TGTGCCAGCAGTTCCCCGACCTCGACAGGGGCTGGTTCACCCCTCCACTTT.

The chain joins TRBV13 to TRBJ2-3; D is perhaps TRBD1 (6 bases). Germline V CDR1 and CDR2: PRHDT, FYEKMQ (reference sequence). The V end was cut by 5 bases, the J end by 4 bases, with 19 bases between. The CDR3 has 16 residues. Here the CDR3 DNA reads TGTGCCAGCAGCCGAAACACTTTCACAGGGTCAGATACGCAGTATTTT. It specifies CASSRNTFTGSDTQYF.